Sequencing of this T cell receptor beta chain was carried out in a study of blood T cell repertoires in COVID-19. Study summary: Italy, Spain and the United States were the sources of the convalescent and acute COVID-19 samples.

V lost 5 bases, J lost 2 bases, and 8 bases stayed unmatched. Per the germline V gene, CDR1 is LNHDA and CDR2 is SQIVND (reference sequence). This CDR3 region has 15 residues. Seattle patients were enrolled during active infection and followed longitudinally. The authors' processing: Counts of nucleated cells, estimated from reference gene primer amplification, were obtained. This table comes from immunoSEQ multiplex PCR, and its TCRdb copy is limited to in-frame clones, with some not included. From that table come the V and J calls and clone size; the DNA was used to work out D and trimming. The sample includes roughly 160,000 clones, under 85% of them seen just once.

This TCR came from an older man with COVID-19, enrolled during active disease. The chain carries TRBV19 and TRBJ2-7, with 8 bases matching TRBD1. The sample comprised peripheral blood. CDR3 bases: TGTGCCAGTAGTCGCGGACAGGGTGGCACCTACGAGCAGTACTTC. It translates to CASSRGQGGTYEQYF.